These 15 T cell receptor beta chains were all obtained from the same sample, sequenced in a study of PD-1 blockade in classical Hodgkin lymphoma. The protocol was immunoSEQ multiplex PCR, while the TCRdb copy is restricted to in-frame clones and leaves out a portion. Of over 25,000 clones listed, about three quarters were seen once; the top ten hold 2.4%. All patients relapsed after autologous stem cell transplantation, and brentuximab vedotin exposure varied. Negative magnetic selection isolated CD4+ T cells from thawed PBMCs. The sequencing here drew on CD4+ T cells from blood, taken at baseline. The receptors here all came from a human donor with classical Hodgkin lymphoma.

This rearrangement joins TRBV2 to TRBJ1-4; 7 nucleotides align to TRBD1. In germline, CDR1 is SNHLY, CDR2 FYNNEI. The CDR3 consists of 14 residues. The trim removed 5 bases at V and 4 bases at J, leaving 4 bases unmatched. This CDR3 reads CASSRGQSNEKLFF. CDR3 nucleotide sequence: TGTGCCAGCAGTAGGGGACAGAGTAATGAAAAACTGTTTTTT.

V and J are TRBV19 and TRBJ2-3, with D perhaps given as TRBD1 or TRBD2 (5 bases each). Deletions cut 1 base from V and 6 bases from J, with 14 bases between. The germline V gene encodes CDR1 LNHDA and CDR2 SQIVND (reference sequence). The CDR3 covers 15 residues. The CDR3 spells CASSIGQGPGDTQYF. The CDR3 DNA follows: TGTGCCAGTAGTATAGGGCAGGGCCCGGGGGATACGCAGTATTTT.

V gene TRBV29-1 combines with J gene TRBJ1-1; D uncertain. Trimming removed 7 bases from V and 2 bases from J, with 5 bases in between. Germline V gives CDR1 SQVTM, CDR2 ANQGSEA. There are 10 residues in the CDR3. The CDR3 sequence: CSASNTEAFF. The CDR3 region has the DNA TGCAGCGCCTCAAACACTGAAGCTTTCTTT. Combining the CDR3 with reference TRBV29-1 and TRBJ1-1 gives the whole variable domain SAVISQKPSRDICQRGTSLTIQCQVDSQVTMMFWYRQQPGQSLTLIATANQGSEATYESGFVIDKFPISRPNLTFSTLTVSNMSPEDSSIYLCSASNTEAFFGQGTRLTVV.

The chain combines TRBV4-3 with TRBJ2-7, with D possibly matching TRBD1 (6 bases). The CDR3 consists of 15 residues. CDR1 is LGHNA and CDR2 is YSLEER in the germline V gene. The V gene lost 0 bases and the J gene lost 5 bases, with 14 bases spanning the gap. The CDR3: CASSQEARDIDEQYF. Written as DNA, the CDR3 is TGCGCCAGCAGCCAAGAGGCCAGGGACATCGACGAGCAGTACTTC.

This rearrangement joins TRBV5-4 to TRBJ1-1; D unclear. This CDR3 has 13 residues. V was trimmed by 4 bases and J by 4 bases, leaving 11 bases between them. CDR1 and CDR2 (germline): SGHNT, YYREEE (reference sequence). DNA for the CDR3: TGTGCCAGCAGCCGGGAGAGTGGCACTGAAGCTTTCTTT. Its protein product is CASSRESGTEAFF.

The genes are TRBV6-5 and TRBJ1-1, with D possibly matching TRBD1 (5 bases). Germline CDR1 and CDR2: MNHEY and SVGAGI. The CDR3 sequence is 15 residues long. V was clipped by 6 bases and J by 1 base, with 15 bases between them. CDR3 residues: CASSRAARGNTEAFF. The CDR3 DNA reads TGTGCCAGCAGCAGGGCTGCAAGAGGGAACACTGAAGCTTTCTTT.

J is TRBJ2-2 and V is TRBV30; weak D call: TRBD2 (6 bases). V was cut by 0 bases and J by 5 bases, with 16 bases left in between. Germline loops: CDR1 GTSNPN, CDR2 SVGIG (reference sequence). The CDR3 spans 16 residues. CDR3 DNA: TGTGCCTGGAGTGTTAGGCGCGGGGATCAAACCGGGGAGCTGTTTTTT. It yields the protein CAWSVRRGDQTGELFF. Full variable domain (missing parts from reference TRBV30 and TRBJ2-2): SQTIHQWPATLVQPVGSPLSLECTVEGTSNPNLYWYRQAAGRGLQLLFYSVGIGQISSEVPQNLSASRPQDRQFILSSKKLLLSDSGFYLCAWSVRRGDQTGELFFGEGSRLTVL.

This rearrangement joins TRBV6-5 to TRBJ1-1, with D unclear. Per germline, CDR1 MNHEY and CDR2 SVGAGI. CDR3 length: 13 amino acids. The V end lost 0 bases, the J end lost 6 bases, and 8 bases lay between the germline ends. This CDR3 reads CASSYSGFAEAFF. The CDR3 coding sequence is TGTGCCAGCAGTTACTCAGGGTTCGCTGAAGCTTTCTTT.

This clone has a handful of counts. The chain employs TRBV7-9 and TRBJ1-2; no clear D. V dropped 4 bases and J dropped 5 bases, with 5 bases sitting between them. Germline loops: CDR1 SEHNR, CDR2 FQNEAQ (reference sequence). The CDR3 length is 11 residues. CDR3 in DNA: TGTGCCAGCAGCTCGATTTATGGCTACACCTTC. Its protein product is CASSSIYGYTF.

In this sample, this clone turned up once. V is TRBV6-5 and J is TRBJ2-3; 9 bases agree with TRBD1. The V segment lost 6 bases and the J segment 3 bases; nucleotides outside the gene matches: 7. Germline values: CDR1 MNHEY, CDR2 SVGAGI. This CDR3 has 15 amino acids. The CDR3 reads CASSLRGQGTDTQYF. CDR3 nucleotide sequence: TGTGCCAGCAGCCTCCGGGGACAGGGAACAGATACGCAGTATTTT.

The chain couples TRBV25-1 to TRBJ2-3, with unresolved D. The CDR3 consists of 13 residues. The V end lost 7 bases, the J end lost 1 base, and 9 bases lay between the germline ends. Germline V CDR1 and CDR2: MGHDK, SYGVNS. The CDR3 sequence: CASTAAGTDTQYF. In nucleotides, the CDR3 is TGTGCCAGCACCGCCGCGGGCACAGATACGCAGTATTTT.

The chain couples TRBV30 to TRBJ2-1; no definite D call. The CDR3 consists of 13 residues. Per germline, CDR1 GTSNPN and CDR2 SVGIG (reference sequence). Deletions cut 3 bases from V and 1 base from J, with 7 bases between. The CDR3 reads CAWSPTSYNEQFF. The CDR3 DNA is TGTGCCTGGAGCCCGACTTCCTACAATGAGCAGTTCTTC.

The V call is TRBV19, the J call TRBJ1-5, with D maybe TRBD1 (5 bases). Germline CDR1 reads LNHDA; CDR2 reads SQIVND (reference sequence). The CDR3 is 14 amino acids. Trimming removed 3 bases from V and 6 bases from J, with 12 bases in between. CDR3 sequence (DNA): TGTGCCAGTAGTATTTTGGGGCAGGGTCAGCCCCAGCATTTT. Amino acid sequence: CASSILGQGQPQHF.

This clone is a singleton in its sample. V usage is TRBV28 and J usage is TRBJ1-1, with TRBD1 identical over 7 bases. V lost 7 bases and J lost 8; bases outside the gene matches: 19. Germline-derived CDR1 and CDR2 are MDHEN and SYDVKM. CDR3 length equals 16 residues. The CDR3 DNA follows: TGTGCCAGCACCTTCTCGAAGGGGGCCGGGAGGTCGGAAGCTTTCTTT. As protein: CASTFSKGAGRSEAFF.

This rearrangement joins TRBV9 to TRBJ2-2; no clear D gene. CDR1 SGDLS and CDR2 YYNGEE come from the germline V gene. V was clipped by 6 bases and J by 3 bases, with 9 bases between them. The CDR3 has 13 amino acids. In DNA, the CDR3 is TGTGCCAGCACCCAGACGGACACCGGGGAGCTGTTTTTT. It is translated as CASTQTDTGELFF.